Listed here is a single TCR beta chain. The authors' processing: The authors estimated nucleated cell counts from reference gene primer amplification. The method was immunoSEQ multiplex PCR; TCRdb's version includes in-frame clones alone and lacks a portion of them. The V and J calls and clone size were taken over from that table, and D and trimming were inferred from the DNA. This repertoire shows over 350,000 clones, approximately 90% found once; its top ten account for around 0.97%. The source of the sample is a study of blood T cell repertoires in COVID-19. The wider study: T cells, B-cell-depleted T cells, or PBMCs supplied cDNA or gDNA.

The germline CDR1 and CDR2 sequences are GTSNPN and SVGIG (reference sequence). The CDR3 is made up of 15 amino acids. V was shortened by 5 bases and J by 3 bases, with 18 bases between the two germline ends. Cohort placement rested on clinical history that participants reported themselves. The sequenced sample consisted of PBMCs or T cells enriched from blood (not recorded which). The chain uses TRBV30 and TRBJ2-3; D might be TRBD2 (7 bases). This TCR derives from a woman in her 30s with acute COVID-19. CDR3 DNA sequence: TGTGCCTGGGGATATGGGGGGGGCCGGACAGATACGCAGTATTTT. The encoded protein is CAWGYGGGRTDTQYF. Full variable domain (missing parts from reference TRBV30 and TRBJ2-3): SQTIHQWPATLVQPVGSPLSLECTVEGTSNPNLYWYRQAAGRGLQLLFYSVGIGQISSEVPQNLSASRPQDRQFILSSKKLLLSDSGFYLCAWGYGGGRTDTQYFGPGTRLTVL.